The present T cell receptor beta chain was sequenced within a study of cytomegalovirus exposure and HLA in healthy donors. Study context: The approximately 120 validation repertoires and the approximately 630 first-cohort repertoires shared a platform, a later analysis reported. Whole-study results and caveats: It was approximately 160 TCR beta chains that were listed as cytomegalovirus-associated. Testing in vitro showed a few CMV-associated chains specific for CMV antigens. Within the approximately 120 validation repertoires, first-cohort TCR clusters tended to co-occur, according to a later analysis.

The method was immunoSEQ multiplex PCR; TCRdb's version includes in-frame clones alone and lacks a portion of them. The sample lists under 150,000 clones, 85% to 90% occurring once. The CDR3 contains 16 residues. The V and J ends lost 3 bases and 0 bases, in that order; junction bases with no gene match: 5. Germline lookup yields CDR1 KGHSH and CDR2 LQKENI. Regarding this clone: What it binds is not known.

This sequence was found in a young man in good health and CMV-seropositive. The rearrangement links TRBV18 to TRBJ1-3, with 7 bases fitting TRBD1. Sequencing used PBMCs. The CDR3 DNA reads TGTGCCAGCTCACCCCGGGACAGAAGCTCTGGAAACACCATATATTTT. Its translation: CASSPRDRSSGNTIYF. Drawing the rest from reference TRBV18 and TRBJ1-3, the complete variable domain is NAGVMQNPRHLVRRRGQEARLRCSPMKGHSHVYWYRQLPEEGLKFMVYLQKENIIDESGMPKERFSAEFPKEGPSILRIQQVVRGDSAAYFCASSPRDRSSGNTIYFGEGSWLTVV.